This T cell receptor (beta chain) was retrieved from a study of blood T cell repertoires in COVID-19. For the study at large: Both acute and convalescent COVID-19 samples were obtained from the United States, Italy and Spain. The cDNA or gDNA used as material had been derived from T cells, B-cell-depleted T cells, or PBMCs.

In the authors' methods: Reference gene primer amplification gave nucleated cell count estimates. The assay was immunoSEQ multiplex PCR, and TCRdb's table has in-frame clones only and misses some. The V and J calls and clone size were taken over from that table, and D and trimming were inferred from the DNA. The sample yields approximately 260,000 clones, approximately 79% seen once. Germline CDR1 is ENHRY and CDR2 is SYGVKD. The CDR3 contains 17 residues. Trimming took 5 bases from V and 5 from J, leaving 24 bases between them. The sequenced material came from peripheral blood. The receptor comes from a woman aged 35 to 49 with active or convalescent COVID-19. The chain uses TRBV10-3 and TRBJ1-1; D is perhaps TRBD1 (6 bases). CDR3 amino acids: CAISQLTAGAHSTEAFF. CDR3 DNA: TGTGCCATCAGTCAACTAACGGCAGGGGCGCATTCAACTGAAGCTTTCTTT.